These 30 T cell receptor beta chains were all obtained from the same sample, sequenced in a study of blood T cell repertoires in COVID-19. The method was immunoSEQ multiplex PCR; TCRdb's version includes in-frame clones alone and lacks a portion of them. The sample carries 350,000 to 450,000 clones, 85% recorded once. Sequencing was performed on peripheral blood. The receptors originated from a woman between 18 and 29 years old with acute or convalescent COVID-19.

This clone was found once. The V call is TRBV6-5, the J call TRBJ2-5; D may be TRBD2 (5 bases). This CDR3 contains 12 residues. The germline CDR1 and CDR2 sequences are MNHEY and SVGAGI. V lost 5 bases and J 5 bases, leaving 9 bases between the germline ends. The CDR3 region has the DNA TGTGCCAGCAGTCGAACGGGGGAGACCCAGTACTTC. Encoded protein: CASSRTGETQYF.

This rearrangement joins TRBV4-1 to TRBJ1-6, with D possibly being TRBD1 (5 bases). The CDR3 has 15 amino acids. Germline V gives CDR1 MGHRA, CDR2 YSYEKL. With 1 base removed from V and 10 bases from J, the gap between germline ends came to 14 bases. The CDR3 nucleotides are TGCGCCAGCAGCCAAGGCCCAGGGAAGGGGTCACCCCTCCACTTT. It specifies CASSQGPGKGSPLHF.

The chain recombines TRBV6-2 or TRBV6-3 with TRBJ2-5; D ambiguous. Trimming took off 2 bases at V and 5 bases at J, with 3 bases between the two ends. Germline-derived CDR1 and CDR2 are MNHEY and SVGEGT. The CDR3 has 11 residues. CDR3 protein: CASSYGETQYF. DNA for the CDR3: TGTGCCAGCAGTTACGGCGAGACCCAGTACTTC.

V usage is TRBV9 and J usage is TRBJ2-3; 11 bases are a match to TRBD2. V lost 0 bases and J lost 8; bases outside the gene matches: 8. The CDR3 runs to 16 residues. The germline CDR1 and CDR2 sequences are SGDLS and YYNGEE. Here the CDR3 reads CASSVGGSGRAATQYF. CDR3 bases: TGTGCCAGCAGCGTAGGAGGTAGCGGGAGGGCTGCTACGCAGTATTTT.

The J gene is TRBJ2-1, the V gene TRBV19; 9 bases match TRBD2. CDR1 LNHDA and CDR2 SQIVND come from the germline V gene (reference sequence). Unmatched junction bases numbered 4, after V lost 4 bases and J lost 3 bases. The length of the CDR3 is 15 residues. CDR3 DNA: TGTGCCAGTAGTAGTAGCGGGAGCGTCTACAATGAGCAGTTCTTC. It translates to CASSSSGSVYNEQFF.

This clone was detected only once. In DNA, the CDR3 is TGTGCCAGCAGCCCTTTCGGGACACCGAATAATGAAAAACTGTTTTTT. Encoded protein: CASSPFGTPNNEKLFF. The chain carries TRBV28 and TRBJ1-4; possibly TRBD1 for D (6 bases). This CDR3 region has 16 residues. The V end was cut by 6 bases, the J end by 4 bases, with 18 bases between. Germline V CDR1 and CDR2: MDHEN, SYDVKM.

The chain links TRBV13 to TRBJ2-1, with TRBD2 matching 8 bases. V trimming: 3 bases; J trimming: 2 bases; junction bases outside the gene matches: 6. Germline CDR1 reads PRHDT; CDR2 reads FYEKMQ (reference sequence). The CDR3 loop spans 16 amino acids. CDR3 protein: CASSFLKRGTYNEQFF. For the CDR3, the DNA is TGTGCCAGCAGCTTTTTAAAGCGGGGGACCTACAATGAGCAGTTCTTC.

The chain employs TRBV12-5 and TRBJ1-2, with 7 bases that match TRBD1. CDR1 and CDR2 (germline): LGHNT, FRNRAP. V trimming: 2 bases; J trimming: 14 bases; junction bases outside the gene matches: 8. The CDR3 extends over 12 amino acids. The CDR3 here is CASGLYRGKGTF. DNA for the CDR3: TGTGCTAGTGGTTTGTACAGGGGAAAGGGGACCTTC. Supplemented by reference TRBV12-5 and TRBJ1-2, the full variable domain reads DARVTQTPRHKVTEMGQEVTMRCQPILGHNTVFWYRQTMMQGLELLAYFRNRAPLDDSGMPKDRFSAEMPDATLATLKIQPSEPRDSAVYFCASGLYRGKGTFGSGTRLTVV.

The CDR3 DNA reads as TGTGCCAGCAGTTCTGGACTGTACTCTGGAAACACCATATATTTT. Protein: CASSSGLYSGNTIYF. The J gene is TRBJ1-3, the V gene TRBV28, with no clear D. Germline V gene lookup returns CDR1 MDHEN and CDR2 SYDVKM. V lost 4 bases and J lost 0, with 10 bases in between. CDR3 size: 15 residues. Together with reference TRBV28 and TRBJ1-3, the CDR3 gives the full variable domain: DVKVTQSSRYLVKRTGEKVFLECVQDMDHENMFWYRQDPGLGLRLIYFSYDVKMKEKGDIPEGYSVSREKKERFSLILESASTNQTSMYLCASSSGLYSGNTIYFGEGSWLTVV.

The chain has TRBV9 and TRBJ2-2; D remains unclear. The ends were cut back, 3 bases at V and 4 bases at J, with 7 bases in the middle. The length of the CDR3 is 13 residues. Per germline, CDR1 SGDLS and CDR2 YYNGEE. CDR3 loop: CASSATFTGELFF. Written as DNA, the CDR3 is TGTGCCAGCAGCGCGACATTCACCGGGGAGCTGTTTTTT.

The chain joins TRBV2 to TRBJ1-5, with D possibly matching TRBD1 (5 bases). The CDR3 loop spans 15 amino acids. V was shortened by 1 base and J by 7 bases, with 14 bases between the two germline ends. CDR1 and CDR2 (germline): SNHLY, FYNNEI. The CDR3 loop reads CASSEEASGDQPQHF. The CDR3 nucleotides read TGTGCCAGCAGTGAAGAAGCGTCGGGGGACCAGCCCCAGCATTTT.

This sequence joins TRBV30 and TRBJ1-2, with 8 nucleotides matching TRBD1. This CDR3 is built from 13 residues. The germline gives CDR1 GTSNPN, CDR2 SVGIG (reference sequence). V lost 3 bases and J lost 7; bases outside the gene matches: 7. CDR3 sequence reads: CAWRDRVYSGYTF. CDR3 nucleotide sequence: TGTGCCTGGAGGGACAGGGTTTATTCTGGCTACACCTTC.

This chain uses TRBV6-5 with TRBJ2-3; D is perhaps TRBD2 (5 bases). The length of the CDR3 is 15 residues. The V end was cut by 0 bases, the J end by 1 base, with 8 bases between. Germline V gives CDR1 MNHEY, CDR2 SVGAGI. In nucleotides, the CDR3 is TGTGCCAGCAGTTACTCGGCCGGGGGCACAGATACGCAGTATTTT. Its translation is CASSYSAGGTDTQYF.

This clone was picked up one time. The chain carries TRBV5-4 and TRBJ1-1, with D unresolved. The V gene's germline CDR1 is SGHNT and CDR2 YYREEE (reference sequence). Between the trimmed V and J ends, which lost 2 bases and 6 bases, there was a span of 14 bases. The CDR3 is 14 residues long. CDR3 nucleotide sequence: TGTGCCAGCAGCTTTGGAGCGGAAACCGCTGAAGCTTTCTTT. It is translated as CASSFGAETAEAFF.

This chain joins TRBV19 and TRBJ1-5; 7 positions agree with TRBD1. CDR3 length: 15 residues. Germline V gene data show CDR1 as LNHDA and CDR2 as SQIVND (reference sequence). The junction had 9 bases not matched to a gene; V was cut back by 4 bases and J by 6 bases. CDR3 loop: CASSTDRVGGQPQHF. The CDR3 DNA follows: TGTGCCAGTAGTACCGACAGGGTCGGGGGTCAGCCCCAGCATTTT.

This chain joins TRBV7-9 and TRBJ2-7; the D is unclear. The CDR3 is 13 residues long. The germline gives CDR1 SEHNR, CDR2 FQNEAQ (reference sequence). Trimming pared 5 bases from V and 4 bases from J, leaving 12 bases between. CDR3 coding DNA: TGTGCCAGCAGCCCATTGACTCCTTACGAGCAGTACTTC. It yields the protein CASSPLTPYEQYF.

The chain joins TRBV15 to TRBJ2-4; a weak D match, TRBD1 (7 bases). This CDR3 has 16 amino acids. V was pared by 3 bases and J by 8 bases, with 20 bases between. Germline lookup yields CDR1 LNHNV and CDR2 YYDKDF (reference sequence). CDR3 sequence (DNA): TGTGCCACCAGCAGGAGGGGGGCGCAGGGGGAGGACATTCAGTACTTC. Translating gives CATSRRGAQGEDIQYF.

This clone appeared once. This chain links TRBV19 with TRBJ1-2, with 7 bases identical to TRBD1. Germline lookup yields CDR1 LNHDA and CDR2 SQIVND (reference sequence). The CDR3 loop spans 14 amino acids. V lost 8 bases and J lost 2; bases outside the gene matches: 8. The DNA for the CDR3 is TGTGCCAGTGCTACAGGGGCCATAAACTATGGCTACACCTTC. It specifies CASATGAINYGYTF.

In DNA form, the CDR3 reads TGTGCCAGCAGCCAAGGACCGGGACTAACCATTTGGGACAATGAGCAGTTCTTC. As protein: CASSQGPGLTIWDNEQFF. V is TRBV3-1 (or the pseudogene TRBV3-2) and J is TRBJ2-1; the match to TRBD2 covers 7 bases. With V trimmed by 1 base and J by 5 bases, 14 bases remained unmatched. This CDR3 has 18 amino acids. The V gene's germline CDR1 is LGHDT and CDR2 YNNKEL (reference sequence).

This clone was picked up a small number of times. This chain connects TRBV7-7 to TRBJ2-2; D not resolved. Germline V gene data show CDR1 as SSHAT and CDR2 as FNYEAQ (reference sequence). V was cut by 1 base and J by 4 bases, with 10 bases left in between. The CDR3 spans 15 residues. CDR3 residues: CASSLDPTRTGELFF. DNA for the CDR3: TGTGCCAGCAGCTTAGATCCTACTCGCACCGGGGAGCTGTTTTTT.

The rearrangement links TRBV5-4 to TRBJ1-6; 11 bases are shared with TRBD1. This CDR3 contains 14 residues. With V trimmed by 6 bases and J by 9 bases, 5 bases remained unmatched. Per germline, CDR1 SGHNT and CDR2 YYREEE (reference sequence). The CDR3 sequence is CASTAGQGASPLHF. The DNA of the CDR3 is TGTGCCAGCACCGCCGGACAGGGGGCTTCACCCCTCCACTTT.

The genes are TRBV15 and TRBJ2-7; 8 nucleotides line up with TRBD2. The CDR3 covers 14 residues. V trimming: 3 bases; J trimming: 4 bases; junction bases outside the gene matches: 5. Per the germline V gene, CDR1 is LNHNV and CDR2 is YYDKDF (reference sequence). The CDR3 DNA follows: TGTGCCACCAGCAGGCCGGGGGGGGTTTACGAGCAGTACTTC. Its protein product is CATSRPGGVYEQYF.

CDR3 amino acids: CASSPGVDYTGGYTF. The DNA of the CDR3 is TGTGCCAGCAGCCCGGGCGTGGATTATACGGGGGGCTACACCTTC. The V call is TRBV5-5, the J call TRBJ1-2; D is undetermined. Germline V gene lookup returns CDR1 SGHKS and CDR2 YYEKEE (reference sequence). The length of the CDR3 is 15 residues. V lost 4 bases and J lost 8, with 21 bases in between.

The V and J genes are TRBV5-6 and TRBJ1-5, with D possibly being TRBD1 (6 bases). Deletions cut 4 bases from V and 7 bases from J, with 12 bases between. The CDR3 is 13 amino acids. Germline V gives CDR1 SGHDT, CDR2 YYEEEE. CDR3 region: CASSLRGRQPQHF. CDR3 DNA sequence: TGTGCCAGCAGCCTGCGGGGGCGGCAGCCCCAGCATTTT.

The chain uses TRBV19 and TRBJ2-1; 9 nucleotides agree with TRBD2. This CDR3 contains 15 residues. J was trimmed by 5 bases and V by 5 bases; bases with no gene match: 7. CDR1 and CDR2 from the germline V gene are LNHDA and SQIVND (reference sequence). CDR3 sequence: CASSLGLALDNEQFF. In nucleotides, the CDR3 is TGTGCCAGTAGTCTTGGACTAGCGCTAGACAATGAGCAGTTCTTC.

The genes are TRBV5-6 and TRBJ2-3, with D possibly matching TRBD1 (5 bases). The germline V and J ends were trimmed by 0 bases and 1 base, with 9 bases remaining between them. The CDR3 covers 15 residues. CDR1 and CDR2 from the germline V gene are SGHDT and YYEEEE. CDR3 DNA: TGTGCCAGCAGCTTGGTGGTGGGGCGCACAGATACGCAGTATTTT. Protein: CASSLVVGRTDTQYF.

The chain carries TRBV7-9 and TRBJ1-3; TRBD1 matches 7 bases. The V segment lost 6 bases and the J segment 4 bases; nucleotides outside the gene matches: 6. This CDR3 region has 14 residues. Germline CDR1 SEHNR, CDR2 FQNEAQ (reference sequence). The CDR3 reads CASSGTAPGNTIYF. The CDR3, as DNA: TGTGCCAGCAGTGGGACAGCCCCGGGAAACACCATATATTTT.

This clone has just one count. The V call is TRBV19, the J call TRBJ1-1; TRBD1 might be the D (6 bases). Germline-derived CDR1 and CDR2 are LNHDA and SQIVND (reference sequence). The ends were cut back, 4 bases at V and 5 bases at J, with 8 bases in the middle. This CDR3 has 12 residues. The CDR3 nucleotides are TGTGCCAGTAGTAGGGGGCCGACTGAAGCTTTCTTT. Residues: CASSRGPTEAFF.

V is TRBV11-2 and J is TRBJ2-2, with a possible D match to TRBD1 (6 bases). Trimming took 7 bases from V and 4 from J, leaving 19 bases between them. This CDR3 is 16 amino acids long. Germline CDR1 and CDR2: SGHAT and FQNNGV. The CDR3 coding sequence is TGTGCCAGCACCCAATCCCCGGACAGAGTCACCGGGGAGCTGTTTTTT. Amino acids: CASTQSPDRVTGELFF.

Regarding this clone: This same CDR3 is encoded by further DNA sequences in the sample. The V and J genes are TRBV9 and TRBJ1-1, with D perhaps TRBD1 (5 bases). The CDR3 runs 15 residues. V was trimmed by 5 bases and J by 1 base, leaving 15 bases between them. Germline V gene data show CDR1 as SGDLS and CDR2 as YYNGEE. CDR3 loop: CASSVTGTANTEAFF. CDR3 sequence (DNA): TGTGCCAGCAGTGTTACCGGGACTGCGAACACTGAAGCTTTCTTT.